This T cell receptor beta chain was sequenced during a study of blood T cell repertoires in COVID-19. For the study at large: Samples taken during acute and convalescent COVID-19 were collected in the United States, Italy and Spain. In each case, the material was cDNA or gDNA derived from T cells, B-cell-depleted T cells, or PBMCs.

Under the authors' procedure: The authors estimated nucleated cell counts from reference gene primer amplification. Profiled with immunoSEQ multiplex PCR; TCRdb holds only in-frame clones, not every one. V and J calls and clone size follow that table, whereas D and trimming were derived from the DNA. The sample includes roughly 140,000 clones, about 79% of them seen just once. The CDR3 has 14 residues. Germline V lookup: CDR1 SQVTM, CDR2 ANQGSEA. Trimming left V 4 bases short and J 3 bases short, with 15 bases between. This sequence was found in a man in his sixties with active or convalescent COVID-19. The V call is TRBV29-1, the J call TRBJ2-5, with TRBD1 as a possible D gene (5 bases). The sample taken for sequencing was peripheral blood. The CDR3 protein is CSVGAGNTKETQYF. CDR3 DNA: TGCAGCGTTGGTGCAGGGAACACTAAAGAGACCCAGTACTTC. Looking up the rest from reference TRBV29-1 and TRBJ2-5 gives the full variable domain: SAVISQKPSRDICQRGTSLTIQCQVDSQVTMMFWYRQQPGQSLTLIATANQGSEATYESGFVIDKFPISRPNLTFSTLTVSNMSPEDSSIYLCSVGAGNTKETQYFGPGTRLLVL.